The 20 T cell receptor beta chains listed next were all sequenced from one sample in a study of blood T cells in healthy people across ages. A second PCR, run for roughly 7 to 12 cycles, used a sample-barcoded 5' primer plus a J-beta primer mix. TCRdb redid the calling of the 5' RACE reads with MiXCR, one entry per CDR3 protein. The sample holds about 1.6 million distinct CDR3 sequences, about 31% seen once. Input material: blood. The receptors come from a woman aged 25 to 39 in good health.

The chain joins TRBV20-1 to TRBJ2-1, with 7 positions matching TRBD2. Germline V CDR1 and CDR2: DFQATT, SNEGSKA (reference sequence). The CDR3 sequence is 13 residues long. Trimming took 6 bases from V and 9 from J; bases not matched to a gene: 11. CDR3: CSAGGLVGGEQFF. CDR3 bases: TGCAGTGCGGGAGGACTAGTGGGGGGTGAGCAGTTCTTC.

This clonotype was seen at least ten times. At one end, the junction sequence differs from germline, possibly due to a read error. This sequence joins TRBV12-3 or TRBV12-4 and TRBJ1-6, with D unclear. This CDR3 comprises 12 residues. CDR3 in DNA: TGCGCCAGCAGCTTAGCCGATTCACCCCTCCACTTT. It encodes CASSLADSPLHF.

The chain combines TRBV2 with TRBJ2-5; D tentatively fits TRBD1 or TRBD2 (6 bases each). Trimming left V 7 bases short and J 5 bases short, with 14 bases between. Germline CDR1 reads SNHLY; CDR2 reads FYNNEI. This CDR3 has 13 residues. CDR3 in DNA: TGTGCCAGCAATGGGGGGCCGATGGAGACCCAGTACTTC. It translates to CASNGGPMETQYF.

The CDR3 sequence: CAGGSGQGTYEQYF. As DNA, the CDR3 is TGCGCCGGCGGAAGTGGACAGGGGACCTACGAGCAGTACTTC. The chain links TRBV10-2 to TRBJ2-7; TRBD1 aligns across 9 bases. Germline CDR1 is WSHSY and CDR2 is SAAADI. The CDR3 is 14 residues long. J was trimmed by 2 bases and V by 11 bases; bases with no gene match: 10.

CDR3 DNA sequence: TGTGCCAGCAGTTTTGTCGCCGGGACACAGGTTAATTCACCCCTCCACTTT. It translates to CASSFVAGTQVNSPLHF. V gene TRBV27 combines with J gene TRBJ1-6, with D maybe TRBD1 (6 bases). CDR1 and CDR2 (germline): MNHEY, SMNVEV (reference sequence). V lost 3 bases to trimming and J lost 6 bases, with 18 bases between them. The CDR3 has 17 residues.

This sequence joins TRBV4-1 and TRBJ2-7; D gene uncertain. The ends were cut back, 1 base at V and 3 bases at J, with 13 bases in the middle. Germline V gene lookup returns CDR1 MGHRA and CDR2 YSYEKL. This CDR3 is built from 15 residues. Here the CDR3 DNA reads TGCGCCAGCAGCCAAGTGCGTGCAGAGGACTACGAGCAGTACTTC. Protein product: CASSQVRAEDYEQYF.

This clonotype was observed a handful of times. V usage is TRBV20-1 and J usage is TRBJ1-5, with D possibly being TRBD1 (5 bases). This CDR3 is built from 14 residues. Germline lookup yields CDR1 DFQATT and CDR2 SNEGSKA (reference sequence). V dropped 4 bases and J dropped 8 bases, with 18 bases sitting between them. This chain's CDR3 is CSAISVGEVKPQHF. The DNA for the CDR3 is TGCAGTGCTATTTCTGTGGGGGAGGTAAAGCCCCAGCATTTT.

This clonotype was recorded a few times. The V and J genes are TRBV7-9 and TRBJ2-3; TRBD2 agrees at 14 bases. CDR3 length equals 18 residues. CDR1 is SEHNR and CDR2 is FQNEAQ in the germline V gene (reference sequence). Trimming cost V 5 bases and J 0 bases; bases outside gene matches: 7. CDR3 DNA: TGTGCCAGCAGCCCTGGGACTAGCGGGGGCCGAAGCACAGATACGCAGTATTTT. It translates to CASSPGTSGGRSTDTQYF.

The J gene is TRBJ2-1, the V gene TRBV3-1; 11 bases line up with TRBD2. The CDR3 sequence is 17 residues long. V was clipped by 0 bases and J by 4 bases; unmatched bases: 5. The V gene's germline CDR1 is LGHDT and CDR2 YNNKEL (reference sequence). The CDR3 DNA is TGTGCCAGCAGCCAAGATCGGGGGACTAGCGGTTACAATGAGCAGTTCTTC. Residues: CASSQDRGTSGYNEQFF.

The chain couples TRBV27 to TRBJ1-5; D is uncertain. In germline, CDR1 is MNHEY, CDR2 SMNVEV (reference sequence). The CDR3 totals 15 residues. V was clipped by 1 base and J by 0 bases, with 7 bases between them. CDR3 nucleotides: TGTGCCAGCAGTTTATACAGAACTAGCAATCAGCCCCAGCATTTT. This sequence encodes CASSLYRTSNQPQHF.

The V gene is TRBV4-1, the J gene TRBJ1-1; 8 bases are shared with TRBD1. The CDR3 totals 14 residues. Germline V CDR1 and CDR2: MGHRA, YSYEKL. With 1 base clipped from V and 3 bases from J, the junction kept 1 base outside the gene matches. This chain's CDR3 is CASSQGQGYTEAFF. The CDR3 nucleotides read TGCGCCAGCAGCCAAGGACAGGGGTACACTGAAGCTTTCTTT.

The rearrangement uses TRBV4-2 and TRBJ1-2; D not resolved. The CDR3 covers 14 residues. With 3 bases removed from V and 6 bases from J, the gap between germline ends came to 14 bases. The germline V gene has CDR1 LGHNA and CDR2 YNFKEQ. The CDR3: CASSHGEPDHGYTF. The CDR3 DNA reads TGTGCCAGCAGCCATGGGGAGCCTGACCATGGCTACACCTTC.

V is TRBV5-1 and J is TRBJ2-3, with 7 bases identical to TRBD2. This CDR3 is 16 amino acids long. Germline V lookup: CDR1 SGHRS, CDR2 YFSETQ. The V segment lost 3 bases and the J segment 0 bases; nucleotides outside the gene matches: 7. CDR3 nucleotide sequence: TGCGCCAGCAGCTCCCAGTGGGGGGGAAGCACAGATACGCAGTATTTT. Amino acid sequence: CASSSQWGGSTDTQYF. Full variable domain (rest looked up from reference TRBV5-1 and TRBJ2-3): KAGVTQTPRYLIKTRGQQVTLSCSPISGHRSVSWYQQTPGQGLQFLFEYFSETQRNKGNFPGRFSGRQFSNSRSEMNVSTLELGDSALYLCASSSQWGGSTDTQYFGPGTRLTVL.

The V and J genes are TRBV14 and TRBJ2-7; D uncertain. Germline V CDR1 and CDR2: SGHDN, FVKESK. Between the trimmed V and J ends, which lost 2 bases and 0 bases, there was a span of 17 bases. This CDR3 region has 17 residues. As DNA, the CDR3 is TGTGCCAGCAGCCAAAATGGGAAGGGCTTCTACTCCTACGAGCAGTACTTC. As protein: CASSQNGKGFYSYEQYF.

Of note for this clonotype: It is likely a read error, because the conserved phenylalanine at the end of the CDR3 is missing. The V gene is TRBV20-1, the J gene TRBJ1-5; unclear D gene. Germline V gives CDR1 DFQATT, CDR2 SNEGSKA (reference sequence). The CDR3 is 13 amino acids. Trimming removed 2 bases at V and 2 bases at J, with 7 bases between. CDR3 sequence: CSARWRGNQPQHC. CDR3 nucleotide sequence: TGCAGTGCTAGATGGCGCGGCAATCAGCCCCAGCATTGT.

V is TRBV20-1 and J is TRBJ2-7; 11 bases fit TRBD2. The CDR3 loop spans 18 amino acids. The J segment lost 0 bases and the V segment lost 6 bases, leaving 16 bases of the junction unmatched. CDR1 DFQATT and CDR2 SNEGSKA come from the germline V gene (reference sequence). CDR3 nucleotide sequence: TGCAGTGCCTCAAGATCCCCCTTTAGCGGGAGGGCCTCCTACGAGCAGTACTTC. Translated: CSASRSPFSGRASYEQYF.

The J gene is TRBJ1-5, the V gene TRBV27, with D unresolved. This CDR3 comprises 12 residues. Germline V gene data show CDR1 as MNHEY and CDR2 as SMNVEV (reference sequence). Trimming pared 5 bases from V and 3 bases from J, leaving 5 bases between. DNA for the CDR3: TGTGCCAGCAGTCCGAACAATCAGCCCCAGCATTTT. Translating gives CASSPNNQPQHF.

Concerning this clonotype: The CDR3 does not close with the conserved phenylalanine or tryptophan, likely indicating a read error. The chain employs TRBV7-9 and TRBJ2-3, with D tentatively TRBD2 (6 bases). This CDR3 contains 14 residues. The germline V gene encodes CDR1 SEHNR and CDR2 FQNEAQ (reference sequence). V dropped 5 bases and J dropped 4 bases, with 13 bases sitting between them. The CDR3 protein is CASSPLGGPDTQYV. The CDR3 DNA is TGTGCCAGCAGCCCCCTCGGGGGACCAGATACGCAGTATGTT.

The CDR3 sequence: CSVEGAGTSGRSRETQYF. For the CDR3, the DNA is TGCAGCGTTGAAGGTGCCGGGACTAGCGGGAGGAGTCGGGAGACCCAGTACTTC. The chain carries TRBV29-1 and TRBJ2-5; 15 nucleotides agree with TRBD2. The V segment lost 1 base and the J segment 5 bases; nucleotides outside the gene matches: 11. Germline-derived CDR1 and CDR2 are SQVTM and ANQGSEA. The length of the CDR3 is 18 residues. Drawing the rest from reference TRBV29-1 and TRBJ2-5, the complete variable domain is SAVISQKPSRDICQRGTSLTIQCQVDSQVTMMFWYRQQPGQSLTLIATANQGSEATYESGFVIDKFPISRPNLTFSTLTVSNMSPEDSSIYLCSVEGAGTSGRSRETQYFGPGTRLLVL.

This clonotype occurred once. This chain joins TRBV5-1 and TRBJ2-1, with D unresolved. The CDR3 sequence is 15 residues long. Trimming pared 4 bases from V and 5 bases from J, leaving 16 bases between. The germline gives CDR1 SGHRS, CDR2 YFSETQ. CDR3 amino acids: CASSPEGPLNNEQFF. The CDR3 nucleotides are TGCGCCAGCAGCCCAGAAGGGCCCTTAAACAATGAGCAGTTCTTC.